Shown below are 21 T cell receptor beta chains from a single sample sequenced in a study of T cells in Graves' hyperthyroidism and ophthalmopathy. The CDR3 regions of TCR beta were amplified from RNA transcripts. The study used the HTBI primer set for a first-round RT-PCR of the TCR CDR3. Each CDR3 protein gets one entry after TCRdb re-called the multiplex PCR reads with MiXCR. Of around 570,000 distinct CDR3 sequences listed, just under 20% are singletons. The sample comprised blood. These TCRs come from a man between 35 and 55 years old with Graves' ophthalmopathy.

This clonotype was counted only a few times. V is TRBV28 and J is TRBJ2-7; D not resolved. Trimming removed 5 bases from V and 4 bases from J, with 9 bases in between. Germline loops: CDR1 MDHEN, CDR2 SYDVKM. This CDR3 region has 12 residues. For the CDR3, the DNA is TGTGCCAGCAGTGAGGAGATATACGAGCAGTACTTC. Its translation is CASSEEIYEQYF.

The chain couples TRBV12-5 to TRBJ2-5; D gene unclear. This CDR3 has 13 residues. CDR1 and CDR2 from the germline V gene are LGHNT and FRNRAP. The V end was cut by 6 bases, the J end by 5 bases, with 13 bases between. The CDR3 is CASGTGPSETQYF. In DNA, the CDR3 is TGTGCTAGTGGGACGGGCCCGAGTGAGACCCAGTACTTC.

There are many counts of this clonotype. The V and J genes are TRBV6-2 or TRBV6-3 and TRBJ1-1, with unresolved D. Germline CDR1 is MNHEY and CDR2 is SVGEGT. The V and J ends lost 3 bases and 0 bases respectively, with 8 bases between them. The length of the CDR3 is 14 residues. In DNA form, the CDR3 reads TGTGCCAGCAGTTATGAACAGATGAACACTGAAGCTTTCTTT. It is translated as CASSYEQMNTEAFF.

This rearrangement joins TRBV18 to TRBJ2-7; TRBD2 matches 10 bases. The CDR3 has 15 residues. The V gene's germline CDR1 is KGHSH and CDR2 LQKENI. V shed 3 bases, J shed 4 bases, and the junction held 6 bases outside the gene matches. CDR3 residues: CASSPGLAEAYEQYF. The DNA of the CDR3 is TGTGCCAGCTCACCCGGACTAGCGGAAGCATACGAGCAGTACTTC.

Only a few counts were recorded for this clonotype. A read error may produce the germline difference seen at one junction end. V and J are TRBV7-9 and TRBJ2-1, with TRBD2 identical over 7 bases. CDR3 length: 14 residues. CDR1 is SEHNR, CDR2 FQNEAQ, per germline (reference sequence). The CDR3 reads CASSPAGGYNEQLF. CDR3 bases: TGTGCCAGCAGCCCGGCCGGGGGGTACAATGAGCAGTTATTC.

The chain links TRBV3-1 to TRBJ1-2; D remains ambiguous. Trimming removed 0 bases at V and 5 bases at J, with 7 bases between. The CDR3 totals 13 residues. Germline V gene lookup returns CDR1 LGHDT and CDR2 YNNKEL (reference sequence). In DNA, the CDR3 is TGTGCCAGCAGCCAAGAACAGATTTATGGCTACACCTTC. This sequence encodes CASSQEQIYGYTF.

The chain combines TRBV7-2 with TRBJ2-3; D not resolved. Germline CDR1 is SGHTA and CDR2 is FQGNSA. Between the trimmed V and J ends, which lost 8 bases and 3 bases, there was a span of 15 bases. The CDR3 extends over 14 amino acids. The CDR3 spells CASFLGLWTDTQYF. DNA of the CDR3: TGTGCCAGCTTTCTCGGTCTATGGACAGATACGCAGTATTTT.

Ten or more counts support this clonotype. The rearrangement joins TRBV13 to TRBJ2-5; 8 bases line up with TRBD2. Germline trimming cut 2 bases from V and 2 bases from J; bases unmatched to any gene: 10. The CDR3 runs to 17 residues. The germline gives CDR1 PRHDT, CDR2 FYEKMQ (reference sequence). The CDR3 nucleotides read TGTGCCAGCAGCTTAAACCCCGGGACTAGTGCACAAGAGACCCAGTACTTC. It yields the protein CASSLNPGTSAQETQYF.

The DNA for the CDR3 is TGTGCCAGCAGTTATCTGTATGGAGGGACAGGGTACGCTGAAGCTTTCTTT. Amino acid sequence: CASSYLYGGTGYAEAFF. The V and J genes are TRBV6-1 and TRBJ1-1, with 9 bases fitting TRBD1. CDR3 length: 17 amino acids. V lost 5 bases, J lost 6 bases, and 16 bases stayed unmatched. Germline CDR1 MNHNS, CDR2 SASEGT.

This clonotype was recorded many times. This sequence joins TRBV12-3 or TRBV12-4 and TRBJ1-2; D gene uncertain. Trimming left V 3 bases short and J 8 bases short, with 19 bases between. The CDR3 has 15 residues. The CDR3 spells CASSFKPGISGGYTF. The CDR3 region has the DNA TGTGCCAGCAGTTTCAAACCGGGCATTTCGGGCGGCTACACCTTC.

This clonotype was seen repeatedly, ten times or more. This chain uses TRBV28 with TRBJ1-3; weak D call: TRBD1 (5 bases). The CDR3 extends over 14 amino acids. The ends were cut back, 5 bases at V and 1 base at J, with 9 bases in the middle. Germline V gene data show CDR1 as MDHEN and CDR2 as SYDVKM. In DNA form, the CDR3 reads TGTGCCAGCAGTCTCGACAGATCTGGAAACACCATATATTTT. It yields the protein CASSLDRSGNTIYF.

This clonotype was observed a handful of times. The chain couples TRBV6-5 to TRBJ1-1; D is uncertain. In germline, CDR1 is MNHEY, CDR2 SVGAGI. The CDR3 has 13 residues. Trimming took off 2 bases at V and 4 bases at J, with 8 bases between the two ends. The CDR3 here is CASSYETTTEAFF. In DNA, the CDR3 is TGTGCCAGCAGTTACGAGACTACCACTGAAGCTTTCTTT.

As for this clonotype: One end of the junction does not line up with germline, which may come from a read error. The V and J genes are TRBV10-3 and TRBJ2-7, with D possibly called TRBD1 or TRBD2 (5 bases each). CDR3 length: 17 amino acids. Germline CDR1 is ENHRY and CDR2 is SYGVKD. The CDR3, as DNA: TGTGTCATCAGTGACTTGCGGACGGGACGACGAGTATACGAGCAGTACTTC. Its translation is CVISDLRTGRRVYEQYF.

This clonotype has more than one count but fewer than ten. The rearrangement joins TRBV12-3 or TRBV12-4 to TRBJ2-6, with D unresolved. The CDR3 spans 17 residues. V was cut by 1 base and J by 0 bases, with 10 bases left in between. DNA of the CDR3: TGTGCCAGCAGTTTAGGTGGGATAGGCTCTGGGGCCAACGTCCTGACTTTC. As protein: CASSLGGIGSGANVLTF.

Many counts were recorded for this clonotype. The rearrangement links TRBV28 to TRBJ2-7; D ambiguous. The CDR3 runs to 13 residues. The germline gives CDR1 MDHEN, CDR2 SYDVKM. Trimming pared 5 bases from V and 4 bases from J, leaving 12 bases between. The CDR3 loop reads CASSPPFGYEQYF. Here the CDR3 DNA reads TGTGCCAGCAGTCCTCCATTCGGGTACGAGCAGTACTTC.

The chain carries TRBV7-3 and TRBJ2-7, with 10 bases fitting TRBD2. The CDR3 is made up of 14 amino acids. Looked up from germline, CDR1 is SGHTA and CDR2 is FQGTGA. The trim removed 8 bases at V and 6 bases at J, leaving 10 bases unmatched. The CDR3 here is CASARLAGASEQYF. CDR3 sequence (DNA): TGTGCCAGCGCAAGGCTAGCGGGAGCTTCCGAGCAGTACTTC. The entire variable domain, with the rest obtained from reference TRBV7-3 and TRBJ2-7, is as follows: GAGVSQTPSNKVTEKGKYVELRCDPISGHTALYWYRQSLGQGPEFLIYFQGTGAADDSGLPNDRFFAVRPEGSVSTLKIQRTERGDSAVYLCASARLAGASEQYFGPGTRLTVT.

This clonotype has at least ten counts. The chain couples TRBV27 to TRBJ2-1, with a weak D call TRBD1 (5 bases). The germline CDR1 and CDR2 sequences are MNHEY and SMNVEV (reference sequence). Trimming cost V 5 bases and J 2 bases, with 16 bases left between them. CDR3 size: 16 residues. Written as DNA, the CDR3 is TGTGCCAGCAGTCGATCGACAGTGCCTACCTACAATGAGCAGTTCTTC. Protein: CASSRSTVPTYNEQFF.

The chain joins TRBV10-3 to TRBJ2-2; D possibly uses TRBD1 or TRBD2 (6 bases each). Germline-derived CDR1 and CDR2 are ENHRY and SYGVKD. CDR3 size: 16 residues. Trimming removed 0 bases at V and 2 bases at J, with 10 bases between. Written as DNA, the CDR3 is TGTGCCATCAGTGAGTCGACCGGGGGCAACACCGGGGAGCTGTTTTTT. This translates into CAISESTGGNTGELFF.

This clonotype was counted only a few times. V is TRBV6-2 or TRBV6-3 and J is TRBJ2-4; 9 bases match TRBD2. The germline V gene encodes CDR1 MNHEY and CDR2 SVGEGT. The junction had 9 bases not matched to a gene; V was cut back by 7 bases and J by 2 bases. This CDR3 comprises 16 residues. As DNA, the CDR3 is TGTGCCAGCAATGACGTAGCGGGAGCCACCAAAAACATTCAGTACTTC. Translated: CASNDVAGATKNIQYF.

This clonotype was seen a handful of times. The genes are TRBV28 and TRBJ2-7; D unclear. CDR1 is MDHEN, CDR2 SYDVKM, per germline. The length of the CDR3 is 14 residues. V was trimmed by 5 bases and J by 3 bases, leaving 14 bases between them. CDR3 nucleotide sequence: TGTGCCAGCAGTCCCCGACGGAATATCTACGAGCAGTACTTC. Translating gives CASSPRRNIYEQYF.

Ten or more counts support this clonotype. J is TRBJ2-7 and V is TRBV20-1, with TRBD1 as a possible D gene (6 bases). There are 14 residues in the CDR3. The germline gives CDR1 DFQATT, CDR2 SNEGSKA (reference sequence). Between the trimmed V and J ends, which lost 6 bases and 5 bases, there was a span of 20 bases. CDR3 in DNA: TGCAGTGCGCGTCAGGGGTGGGGAGTACACGAGCAGTACTTC. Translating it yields CSARQGWGVHEQYF.